One sample yielded the 2 T cell receptor beta chains listed below, sequenced in a study of Graves' ophthalmopathy and Graves' hyperthyroidism. Scientists amplified the TCR beta CDR3 regions from RNA transcripts. Investigators did first-round RT-PCR with HTBI primers, then second-round multiplex PCR. A single record per CDR3 protein comes from TCRdb applying MiXCR to the multiplex PCR reads. The table shows 600,000 to 950,000 distinct CDR3 sequences, with 40% occurring only once. The specimen was peripheral blood. Receptor source: an adult man with Graves' ophthalmopathy.

This clonotype was recorded many times. J is TRBJ2-7 and V is TRBV6-6, with 11 bases identical to TRBD2. Germline values: CDR1 MNHNY, CDR2 SVGAGI (reference sequence). The junction had 7 bases not matched to a gene; V was cut back by 5 bases and J by 7 bases. The CDR3 spans 14 residues. CDR3 region: CASSELAGAREQYF. The DNA for the CDR3 is TGTGCCAGCAGTGAACTAGCGGGAGCTCGAGAGCAGTACTTC.

This clonotype was counted many times. J is TRBJ1-1 and V is TRBV19; perhaps TRBD1 as D (6 bases). V was cut by 9 bases and J by 0 bases, with 8 bases left in between. The CDR3 length is 12 residues. The germline V gene has CDR1 LNHDA and CDR2 SQIVND (reference sequence). The CDR3 sequence is CASRGMNTEAFF. The CDR3, as DNA: TGTGCCAGCAGGGGCATGAACACTGAAGCTTTCTTT. The full variable domain, its missing parts supplied by reference TRBV19 and TRBJ1-1, is DGGITQSPKYLFRKEGQNVTLSCEQNLNHDAMYWYRQDPGQGLRLIYYSQIVNDFQKGDIAEGYSVSREKKESFPLTVTSAQKNPTAFYLCASRGMNTEAFFGQGTRLTVV.